The 13 T cell receptor beta chains listed next were all sequenced from one sample in a study of T cells after somatic rescue of genetic block. Data came from immunoSEQ multiplex PCR; TCRdb stores just in-frame clones and leaves some out. In the table there are tens of thousands of clones, about 92% of which are singletons. Input material: peripheral blood mononuclear cells (PBMCs). These receptor sequences come from a middle-aged man.

V and J are TRBV4-1 and TRBJ1-4; D call uncertain. V lost 4 bases and J 6 bases, leaving 18 bases between the germline ends. CDR1 and CDR2 from the germline V gene are MGHRA and YSYEKL. This CDR3 contains 16 residues. CDR3 nucleotides: TGCGCCAGCAGCCCCCAAGATTCGACTACAGATGAAAAACTGTTTTTT. Protein: CASSPQDSTTDEKLFF.

The chain joins TRBV7-9 to TRBJ2-5; TRBD1 matches at 9 bases. V trimming: 5 bases; J trimming: 3 bases; junction bases outside the gene matches: 10. The germline V gene has CDR1 SEHNR and CDR2 FQNEAQ (reference sequence). The CDR3 runs to 16 residues. CDR3 sequence (DNA): TGTGCCAGCAGCAAGACAGGGGGACTTGGGAAAGAGACCCAGTACTTC. It is translated as CASSKTGGLGKETQYF.

The chain combines TRBV27 with TRBJ2-3; 12 nucleotides agree with TRBD2. With 5 bases clipped from V and 4 bases from J, the junction kept 7 bases outside the gene matches. The CDR3 spans 16 residues. Germline CDR1 and CDR2: MNHEY and SMNVEV (reference sequence). CDR3 region: CASSLAGGRGADTQYF. In DNA, the CDR3 is TGTGCCAGCAGTCTAGCGGGAGGGCGGGGGGCAGATACGCAGTATTTT.

The chain couples TRBV7-2 to TRBJ2-1, with TRBD2 identical over 8 bases. Germline lookup yields CDR1 SGHTA and CDR2 FQGNSA. V lost 2 bases and J lost 4; bases outside the gene matches: 16. The CDR3 extends over 19 amino acids. This chain's CDR3 is CASSLKGGRVAGSYNEQFF. The CDR3 nucleotides are TGTGCCAGCAGCTTAAAAGGGGGGCGGGTAGCGGGGAGTTACAATGAGCAGTTCTTC.

The chain employs TRBV28 and TRBJ2-7; 11 bases align to TRBD1. Germline CDR1 reads MDHEN; CDR2 reads SYDVKM. The CDR3 sequence is 15 residues long. V shed 8 bases, J shed 6 bases, and the junction held 12 bases outside the gene matches. CDR3 nucleotides: TGTGCCAGCTCACTCCTCGGGACAGGGGGACGCGAGCAGTACTTC. Its protein product is CASSLLGTGGREQYF.

The chain has TRBV18 and TRBJ2-1; perhaps TRBD2 as D (6 bases). Germline V lookup: CDR1 KGHSH, CDR2 LQKENI. This CDR3 is 17 amino acids long. Trimming left V 6 bases short and J 3 bases short, with 21 bases between. In DNA, the CDR3 is TGTGCCAGCTCCTCTAGCGTAGGGGCCGGAGGCTACAATGAGCAGTTCTTC. This codes for CASSSSVGAGGYNEQFF.

The rearrangement joins TRBV5-6 to TRBJ1-1; no clear D gene. The ends were cut back, 2 bases at V and 1 base at J, with 15 bases in the middle. The V gene's germline CDR1 is SGHDT and CDR2 YYEEEE. This CDR3 spans 16 amino acids. The CDR3 loop is CASSFLDGRGNTEAFF. CDR3 in DNA: TGTGCCAGCAGCTTCCTAGACGGACGCGGGAACACTGAAGCTTTCTTT. Filled out from reference TRBV5-6 and TRBJ1-1, the complete variable domain reads DAGVTQSPTHLIKTRGQQVTLRCSPKSGHDTVSWYQQALGQGPQFIFQYYEEEERQRGNFPDRFSGHQFPNYSSELNVNALLLGDSALYLCASSFLDGRGNTEAFFGQGTRLTVV.

The chain uses TRBV2 and TRBJ2-7; D perhaps matches TRBD2 (6 bases). This CDR3 spans 14 amino acids. The germline V and J ends were trimmed by 0 bases and 2 bases, with 8 bases remaining between them. Germline V gives CDR1 SNHLY, CDR2 FYNNEI. CDR3 region: CASSEAEGPYEQYF. CDR3 DNA sequence: TGTGCCAGCAGTGAAGCGGAGGGCCCCTACGAGCAGTACTTC.

The chain recombines TRBV28 with TRBJ1-3; no definite D call. The CDR3 sequence is 14 residues long. The germline V gene has CDR1 MDHEN and CDR2 SYDVKM. Trimming shortened V by 3 bases and J by 0 bases, and 6 bases separated the two germline ends. The CDR3 coding sequence is TGTGCCAGCAGTTTTTTAAGCTCTGGAAACACCATATATTTT. This encodes CASSFLSSGNTIYF.

The gene calls are TRBV2 and TRBJ1-5, with D tentatively TRBD1 (5 bases). Germline V gene data show CDR1 as SNHLY and CDR2 as FYNNEI. The CDR3 is 15 residues long. With 4 bases removed from V and 6 bases from J, the gap between germline ends came to 16 bases. CDR3 amino acids: CASSAVAAGSQPQHF. The CDR3 bases are TGTGCCAGCAGTGCCGTGGCGGCAGGGAGTCAGCCCCAGCATTTT.

This sequence joins TRBV2 and TRBJ2-5; D may be TRBD2 (5 bases). Germline assignment: CDR1 SNHLY and CDR2 FYNNEI. This CDR3 spans 13 amino acids. Trimming pared 5 bases from V and 2 bases from J, leaving 9 bases between. In DNA form, the CDR3 reads TGTGCCAGCAGTCGAGCGGTACAAGAGACCCAGTACTTC. This encodes CASSRAVQETQYF.

The chain carries TRBV10-1 and TRBJ2-2; perhaps TRBD1 as D (5 bases). Germline CDR1 is WNHNN and CDR2 is SYGVQD (reference sequence). CDR3 length equals 13 residues. V lost 5 bases and J lost 1, with 5 bases in between. The CDR3 sequence is CASSTGNTGELFF. The CDR3 DNA sequence: TGCGCCAGCAGTACAGGGAACACCGGGGAGCTGTTTTTT.

The chain couples TRBV28 to TRBJ2-7; 7 nucleotides agree with TRBD1. This CDR3 has 14 amino acids. V dropped 4 bases and J dropped 6; count of bases not matched to a gene: 9. The germline gives CDR1 MDHEN, CDR2 SYDVKM. This CDR3 reads CASSSRPGGGEQYF. DNA for the CDR3: TGTGCCAGCAGTTCGCGCCCAGGGGGTGGCGAGCAGTACTTC. Full variable domain (outside the CDR3, taken from reference TRBV28 and TRBJ2-7): DVKVTQSSRYLVKRTGEKVFLECVQDMDHENMFWYRQDPGLGLRLIYFSYDVKMKEKGDIPEGYSVSREKKERFSLILESASTNQTSMYLCASSSRPGGGEQYFGPGTRLTVT.